Below, one T cell receptor beta chain is given with its context. Its antigen is still unknown. Sequenced by immunoSEQ multiplex PCR; TCRdb stores in-frame clones only, minus some. This repertoire shows some 100,000 clones, around nine tenths found once; its top ten account for around 0.85%. V gave up 0 bases and J gave up 0 bases, with 13 bases separating them. The CDR3 spans 16 residues. CDR1 and CDR2 (germline): SGHNT, YYREEE (reference sequence). The record originates from a study of OX40 agonist ivuxolimab in advanced cancers. The study, taken as a whole, reports: The mean number of expanded clones was higher in CD8+ T cells than in CD4+. The expanded peripheral T cells' antigen specificity was not determined.

This sample comprised CD4+ or CD8+ T cells sorted from blood, obtained in a trial of the OX40 agonist ivuxolimab. The sequence was collected from an adult with an advanced solid tumor such as melanoma, head and neck, liver or kidney cancer. V gene TRBV5-4 combines with J gene TRBJ2-7; weak D call: TRBD2 (7 bases). CDR3 in amino acids: CASSLARGALSYEQYF. The CDR3 DNA is TGTGCCAGCAGCTTGGCCCGGGGGGCCCTCTCCTACGAGCAGTACTTC. Combining the CDR3 with reference TRBV5-4 and TRBJ2-7 gives the whole variable domain ETGVTQSPTHLIKTRGQQVTLRCSSQSGHNTVSWYQQALGQGPQFIFQYYREEENGRGNFPPRFSGLQFPNYSSELNVNALELDDSALYLCASSLARGALSYEQYFGPGTRLTVT.